This T cell receptor (beta chain) was observed in a study of blood T cell repertoires in COVID-19 (dated by TCRdb to 2018 to 2020). With regard to the full study: The collaborator samples originated in the United States, Italy and Spain and spanned the acute and convalescent phases of COVID-19. The prospective study material was composed of cDNA or gDNA derived from T cells, B-cell-depleted T cells, or PBMCs. Subjects who had been exposed to COVID-19, were actively infected with it, or had recovered from it provided the deeply sampled blood TCRbeta repertoires that made up the dataset. The samples were drawn from two sources: the first 160 participants of the ongoing ImmuneRACE study, and some 1,300 subjects contributed by 6 global collaborators. The repertoires were released in a freely available public database intended as a resource for research on the immune response to SARS-CoV-2. HLA class I and class II types, where available, came from metadata supplied by the sample provider rather than from assay-based typing. A de-identified subject ID, COVID-19 status, age in years and sex were almost always included in the sample metadata. Results the study describes overall, beyond this receptor: The quantity of clinical and demographic metadata differed by source and by participant and was supplied without curation.

This clone was detected a few times. Its antigen is currently not known. No qualities accompany the bases; no much larger clone lies one base away. Collaborating institutions collected whole blood in K2EDTA tubes following their own protocols. Collaborator samples were shipped for TCRbeta analysis as frozen whole blood, isolated PBMCs, or DNA extracted from either sample type. The immunoSEQ Assay, a bias-controlled multiplex PCR, was used to amplify TCRbeta CDR3 regions from genomic DNA. The study's own analysis went as follows. The number of nucleated cells in each sample was estimated from the amplification of reference gene primers within the assay. To quantify the absolute abundance of each unique TCRbeta CDR3 rearrangement, sequence reads were collapsed and filtered. For each sample, productive Simpson clonality was calculated by taking the square root of Simpson's diversity index across productive rearrangements. TCRdb obtained this table from immuneACCESS and retained in-frame rearrangements with V and J assigned. These tables miss some clones; where compared with another copy, unresolved V genes account for less than half of the shortfall, and the remainder is unexplained. D and trimming come from the DNA, and the V and J calls and clone size come from that table. The sample profile shows around 200,000 clones; over 80% of them were found once. The ten largest clonotypes hold about 6% of the sample.

The CDR3 has 17 amino acids, counting the end cysteine and phenylalanine. The retained sequence is limited to the CDR3, 51 bases, with the frame set at the first base. The junction shows trimming of 3 bases on V and 4 bases on J, and the gene matches do not reach 8 bases of it. CDR1 and CDR2, per the germline V gene, are MGHRA and YSYEKL. Sequencing was performed on peripheral blood. This chain is built from TRBV4-1 and TRBJ2-2; TRBD2 agrees with 10 junctional bases. The origin of this receptor is a woman between 35 and 50 years old with acute or convalescent COVID-19. The nucleotide sequence is given as TGCGCCAGCAGCCAGGGGCTAGCGGGAGTTATCACCGGGGAGCTGTTTTTT. This codes for CASSQGLAGVITGELFF.